The subject of this entry is one TCR beta chain. The antigen it recognizes is unknown. Base quality data are lacking; no much larger clone is found one base away. This record comes from a study of T cell responses to AZD1222 COVID-19 vaccine (dated by TCRdb to the early 2020s). For context, the study as a whole: Because spike-specific TCR depth and breadth did not differ between the two schedules, AZD1222 recipients who got a second dose at roughly 4 weeks were pooled with those who got a second dose at roughly 12 weeks. TCR sequencing was performed for roughly 250 trial participants, of whom around 210 were given two doses of AZD1222 and around 25 were given two doses of MenACWY control vaccine. Trial participants were enrolled into age subgroups of 18-55, 56-69 and 70-plus years, which contained about 150, 27 and 61 TCR-sequenced participants, respectively. General findings and caveats noted by the study authors: A significant rise in spike-specific TCR breadth and depth was observed after two AZD1222 doses relative to day 0 and relative to MenACWY recipients. Reportedly, almost half of the unique spike-specific TCRs recognized epitopes lying outside the regions that are mutated in the B.1.351 and B.1.1.7 variants. Because no day 14 peak-response samples were available, repertoires were characterized only after the peak T cell response. Vaccine-associated CD4 TCRs spanned the whole spike protein, with dominant responses in regions 160-218 and 743-854. In the small 56-69-year group, the increase in depth fell short of significance, most likely because of low power. Conclusions about previously exposed vaccinees are limited, since just a handful of AZD1222 recipients were seropositive for SARS-CoV-2 at baseline. Participants were mostly white British and included more females than males, and it was suggested by the authors that clonal diversity may have been underestimated.

The germline V gene gives CDR1 as SGHTA and CDR2 as FQGTGA. Unmatched junction bases come to 9, with V trimmed by 5 bases and J by 8 bases. From the cysteine up to the phenylalanine, the CDR3 has a length of 14 residues. Only the CDR3 portion is preserved as DNA: 42 bases, with reading frame beginning at the first base. The CDR3 regions of human TCRbeta chains were analyzed by immunosequencing. Processing in the source paper ran as follows. Repertoire TCRs were checked for matches against a reference library of SARS-CoV-2-specific TCRs that had been generated using the MIRA antigen-specificity platform. Breadth was defined as the fraction of unique TCRs that were SARS-CoV-2-associated, and depth was defined as the fraction of total T cells that were SARS-CoV-2-associated. Each spike-specific TCR was assigned to its reactive spike region and to a CD4 or CD8 class using the MIRA data. Log10-transformed breadth and depth values were compared by one-way ANOVA with Sidak's multiple comparisons tests. This immuneACCESS table, as held by TCRdb, lists in-frame sequences with V and J called but not all clones. Of the missing ones, under half trace to an unresolved V gene in checked studies; the others have no known cause. V and J calls and clone size are copied from that table; D and trimming were computed from the DNA. The sample table holds some 100,000 clones, of which just under 90% were seen once. The ten most abundant clones make up 3% to 3.5% of the sample.

This specimen's time point label, interpreted: baseline before first vaccination. The vaccinee samples were drawn from two UK trials, COV001 and COV002, one of which was a single-blind randomized controlled phase 2/3 trial testing AZD1222 (ChAdOx1 nCoV-19) in healthy adults. Trial participant PBMC samples were collected at day 0 and day 28 after the second dose for TCRbeta chain sequencing. The sequenced sample was peripheral blood, obtained on day 0 of AZD1222 vaccination. This clonotype was sampled from an adult in good health. The chain couples TRBV7-3 to TRBJ1-2, with 9 middle bases fitting TRBD1. In nucleotides, the sequence is TGTGCCAGCAGCGAGACAGGGGGAGTGGGCGGCTACACCTTC. This codes for CASSETGGVGGYTF.